These 18 T cell receptor beta chains share one sample of origin, sequenced in a study of CD8 T cells in Susac syndrome. Random hexamers were used to reverse transcribe the RNA input (about 0.5 to 1 ug). A single record per CDR3 protein comes from TCRdb applying MiXCR to the immunoSEQ multiplex PCR reads. The repertoire includes about 200,000 distinct CDR3 sequences, over 90% of them detected once, and 0.093% sits in the top ten. The source material was CD4+ T cells from PBMCs. All receptors derive from a human donor with multiple sclerosis.

This clonotype was observed a single time. The chain links TRBV30 to TRBJ1-2, with TRBD1 as a possible D gene (6 bases). Trimming removed 2 bases at V and 7 bases at J, with 14 bases between. This CDR3 has 13 residues. CDR1 and CDR2 from the germline V gene are GTSNPN and SVGIG (reference sequence). CDR3 DNA: TGTGCCTGGAGTACGACAGGAAAGGCTGGCTACACCTTC. It yields the protein CAWSTTGKAGYTF. Full variable domain (outside the CDR3, taken from reference TRBV30 and TRBJ1-2): SQTIHQWPATLVQPVGSPLSLECTVEGTSNPNLYWYRQAAGRGLQLLFYSVGIGQISSEVPQNLSASRPQDRQFILSSKKLLLSDSGFYLCAWSTTGKAGYTFGSGTRLTVV.

The J gene is TRBJ1-1, the V gene TRBV27; D ambiguous. V was trimmed by 2 bases and J by 5 bases, leaving 9 bases between them. In germline, CDR1 is MNHEY, CDR2 SMNVEV (reference sequence). This CDR3 is built from 13 residues. CDR3 protein: CASSLKLGTEAFF. CDR3 DNA: TGTGCCAGCAGTTTAAAGTTGGGGACTGAAGCTTTCTTT.

This clonotype appeared a few times. V and J are TRBV11-1 and TRBJ2-1, with a tentative D call TRBD2 (6 bases). Trimming took off 1 base at V and 7 bases at J, with 14 bases between the two ends. There are 15 residues in the CDR3. Germline CDR1 SGHAT, CDR2 FQDESV (reference sequence). CDR3 region: CASSLGGGGGNEQFF. As DNA, the CDR3 is TGTGCCAGCAGCTTAGGTGGGGGAGGAGGAAATGAGCAGTTCTTC.

The chain joins TRBV6-6 to TRBJ2-7, with D tentatively TRBD1 (5 bases). Germline V CDR1 and CDR2: MNHNY, SVGAGI (reference sequence). The CDR3 has 13 amino acids. Deletions cut 5 bases from V and 0 bases from J, with 8 bases between. The DNA for the CDR3 is TGTGCCAGCAGTGGACACTTCTCCTACGAGCAGTACTTC. Its translation: CASSGHFSYEQYF.

The rearrangement links TRBV12-3 or TRBV12-4 to TRBJ2-3; TRBD2 agrees at 8 bases. This CDR3 spans 15 amino acids. With 1 base clipped from V and 2 bases from J, the junction kept 2 bases outside the gene matches. CDR3 DNA: TGTGCCAGCAGTTTAGGCGGGGGGTACACAGATACGCAGTATTTT. This gives the protein CASSLGGGYTDTQYF.

The chain has TRBV20-1 and TRBJ2-7; 9 bases match TRBD2. Germline V lookup: CDR1 DFQATT, CDR2 SNEGSKA (reference sequence). The ends lost 6 bases at V and 4 bases at J; junction bases unmatched: 10. This CDR3 region has 14 residues. The chain's CDR3 is CSAISGGSTYEQYF. Written as DNA, the CDR3 is TGCAGTGCCATCAGCGGGGGGTCCACTTACGAGCAGTACTTC.

This clonotype was detected only once. V gene TRBV18 combines with J gene TRBJ1-4; TRBD1 might be the D (5 bases). Trimming took 3 bases from V and 0 from J, leaving 8 bases between them. The CDR3 is 15 residues long. Per germline, CDR1 KGHSH and CDR2 LQKENI. The CDR3 nucleotides read TGTGCCAGCTCACCTACAGGAGCAACTAATGAAAAACTGTTTTTT. Translation gives CASSPTGATNEKLFF. The full variable domain, in which reference TRBV18 and TRBJ1-4 provide the parts outside the CDR3, is NAGVMQNPRHLVRRRGQEARLRCSPMKGHSHVYWYRQLPEEGLKFMVYLQKENIIDESGMPKERFSAEFPKEGPSILRIQQVVRGDSAAYFCASSPTGATNEKLFFGSGTQLSVL.

The CDR3 DNA sequence: TGTGCCAGCAGCTCTAGTCAGGACACCGGGGAGCTGTTTTTT. This sequence encodes CASSSSQDTGELFF. V usage is TRBV14 and J usage is TRBJ2-2; D not resolved. Germline CDR1 is SGHDN and CDR2 is FVKESK. V was pared by 5 bases and J by 3 bases, with 10 bases between. This CDR3 has 14 residues.

The chain is built from TRBV14 and TRBJ2-1; 8 bases match TRBD2. V gave up 5 bases and J gave up 8 bases; unmatched junction bases: 8. This CDR3 spans 14 amino acids. From germline, CDR1 is SGHDN and CDR2 FVKESK. DNA for the CDR3: TGTGCCAGCAGCGCCGGGAGGGGCGGCGATGAGCAGTTCTTC. It yields the protein CASSAGRGGDEQFF.

V and J are TRBV2 and TRBJ2-7; D ambiguous. The ends were cut back, 5 bases at V and 5 bases at J, with 13 bases in the middle. The V gene's germline CDR1 is SNHLY and CDR2 FYNNEI. The CDR3 is 13 residues long. CDR3 residues: CASSLMTEDEQYF. In DNA, the CDR3 is TGTGCCAGCAGTCTAATGACTGAAGACGAGCAGTACTTC.

This sequence joins TRBV27 and TRBJ1-5; TRBD1 matches 12 bases. V shed 8 bases and J 6 bases; nucleotides not matched to a gene: 11. Germline-derived CDR1 and CDR2 are MNHEY and SMNVEV (reference sequence). CDR3 length equals 16 residues. Here the CDR3 reads CASGTGGARVGQPQHF. DNA of the CDR3: TGTGCCAGCGGGACAGGGGGCGCGAGGGTTGGTCAGCCCCAGCATTTT.

The CDR3 loop is CSVAPGWAMNTEAFF. The CDR3 DNA reads as TGCAGCGTTGCCCCGGGTTGGGCCATGAACACTGAAGCTTTCTTT. V is TRBV29-1 and J is TRBJ1-1; D gene uncertain. This CDR3 region has 15 residues. Looked up from germline, CDR1 is SQVTM and CDR2 is ANQGSEA. Trimming left V 4 bases short and J 0 bases short, with 15 bases between. The whole variable domain, remainder taken from reference TRBV29-1 and TRBJ1-1, is SAVISQKPSRDICQRGTSLTIQCQVDSQVTMMFWYRQQPGQSLTLIATANQGSEATYESGFVIDKFPISRPNLTFSTLTVSNMSPEDSSIYLCSVAPGWAMNTEAFFGQGTRLTVV.

The CDR3 reads CASSHRQGNSPLHF. CDR3 in DNA: TGTGCCAGCAGTCACCGACAGGGGAATTCACCCCTCCACTTT. The rearrangement joins TRBV12-3 or TRBV12-4 to TRBJ1-6; 8 positions match TRBD1. The junction had 4 bases not matched to a gene; V was cut back by 5 bases and J by 7 bases. This CDR3 has 14 amino acids.

J is TRBJ1-1 and V is TRBV29-1; D gene uncertain. Germline-derived CDR1 and CDR2 are SQVTM and ANQGSEA. CDR3 length: 10 residues. Trimming removed 5 bases from V and 5 bases from J, with 6 bases in between. CDR3 nucleotide sequence: TGCAGCGTTCTGGGGACTGAAGCTTTCTTT. This codes for CSVLGTEAFF. Together with reference TRBV29-1 and TRBJ1-1, the CDR3 gives the full variable domain: SAVISQKPSRDICQRGTSLTIQCQVDSQVTMMFWYRQQPGQSLTLIATANQGSEATYESGFVIDKFPISRPNLTFSTLTVSNMSPEDSSIYLCSVLGTEAFFGQGTRLTVV.

The V call is TRBV20-1, the J call TRBJ2-4, with 11 bases aligning to TRBD2. This CDR3 has 13 residues. J gave up 4 bases and V 5 bases, and 1 base lay outside the gene matches. Germline loops: CDR1 DFQATT, CDR2 SNEGSKA (reference sequence). The CDR3 spells CSARTSGKNIQYF. The CDR3 DNA reads as TGCAGTGCTCGGACTAGCGGGAAAAACATTCAGTACTTC.

This chain links TRBV29-1 with TRBJ1-2, with D unresolved. Per the germline V gene, CDR1 is SQVTM and CDR2 is ANQGSEA. Trimming pared 6 bases from V and 0 bases from J, leaving 5 bases between. CDR3 length: 11 amino acids. CDR3 in DNA: TGCAGCGTCGATACTAACTATGGCTACACCTTC. This translates into CSVDTNYGYTF. The entire variable domain, with the rest obtained from reference TRBV29-1 and TRBJ1-2, is as follows: SAVISQKPSRDICQRGTSLTIQCQVDSQVTMMFWYRQQPGQSLTLIATANQGSEATYESGFVIDKFPISRPNLTFSTLTVSNMSPEDSSIYLCSVDTNYGYTFGSGTRLTVV.

This sequence joins TRBV27 and TRBJ2-6, with 11 bases fitting TRBD1. J gave up 2 bases and V 7 bases, and 7 bases lay outside the gene matches. The CDR3 extends over 17 amino acids. Germline V CDR1 and CDR2: MNHEY, SMNVEV (reference sequence). The CDR3 region is CASTVGQGVPGANVLTF. The CDR3 DNA reads as TGTGCCAGCACAGTGGGACAGGGGGTCCCTGGGGCCAACGTCCTGACTTTC.

This clonotype was picked up one time. The genes are TRBV3-1 and TRBJ1-5; D is unresolved. This CDR3 has 15 residues. CDR1 is LGHDT and CDR2 is YNNKEL in the germline V gene (reference sequence). Trimming took off 5 bases at V and 1 base at J, with 12 bases between the two ends. The CDR3 here is CASSWGGPSNQPQHF. CDR3 in DNA: TGTGCCAGCAGCTGGGGAGGACCGAGCAATCAGCCCCAGCATTTT.